Each of the 31 T cell receptor beta chains below was sequenced from the same sample in a study of T cells after yellow fever vaccination. Using its own MiXCR run on the 5' RACE reads, TCRdb lists one record per CDR3 protein. Altogether fewer than 350,000 distinct CDR3 sequences are present, 8.7% being singletons, with the ten largest covering 18%. The sequencing here drew on PBMCs, taken on the day of the first yellow fever vaccination. These receptors were taken from a man between 18 and 35 years old who received the YFV17D yellow fever vaccine.

CDR3: CAWSVLVAYNEQFF. CDR3 nucleotides: TGTGCCTGGAGTGTATTGGTTGCCTACAATGAGCAGTTCTTC. The gene calls are TRBV30 and TRBJ2-1; no clear D. V shed 0 bases and J shed 2 bases, with 8 bases lying between them. CDR3 length: 14 residues. Germline assignment: CDR1 GTSNPN and CDR2 SVGIG (reference sequence).

This clonotype was seen a handful of times. V gene TRBV6-2 or TRBV6-3 combines with J gene TRBJ2-3, with unresolved D. The CDR3 consists of 16 residues. Trimming cost V 5 bases and J 2 bases, with 17 bases left between them. Germline-derived CDR1 and CDR2 are MNHEY and SVGEGT. The CDR3 bases are TGTGCCAGCAGTACCTCTTGGACGGTAGACACAGATACGCAGTATTTT. As protein: CASSTSWTVDTDTQYF.

As concerns this clonotype: A much larger clone differs by one base, so this may be a read error. V gene TRBV20-1 combines with J gene TRBJ1-1, with D uncertain. The CDR3 spans 11 residues. Germline V gene sequence: CDR1 DFQATT, CDR2 SNEGSKA (reference sequence). Here the CDR3 reads CSTTPNTEACF. DNA for the CDR3: TGCAGTACTACACCGAACACTGAAGCTTGCTTT.

The J gene is TRBJ2-1, the V gene TRBV20-1; the match to TRBD1 covers 10 bases. The germline gives CDR1 DFQATT, CDR2 SNEGSKA (reference sequence). The CDR3 totals 12 residues. The junction had 3 bases not matched to a gene; V was cut back by 7 bases and J by 6 bases. CDR3 protein: CSGTGGFNEQFF. The DNA for the CDR3 is TGCAGTGGGACAGGGGGGTTCAATGAGCAGTTCTTC.

This chain uses TRBV9 with TRBJ2-1; 8 bases map to TRBD2. Germline loops: CDR1 SGDLS, CDR2 YYNGEE. The V gene end was trimmed by 2 bases and the J gene end by 3 bases; junction bases not matched to a gene: 7. The CDR3 contains 16 residues. The CDR3 bases are TGTGCCAGCAGCGTCGGGGGGGGGCAGGACTACAATGAGCAGTTCTTC. It translates to CASSVGGGQDYNEQFF.

In its sample, this clonotype was seen a few times. Written as DNA, the CDR3 is TGTGCCAGCAGCTCGCTCAGCGATGAGCAGTTCTTC. Amino acids: CASSSLSDEQFF. This chain connects TRBV5-5 to TRBJ2-1; D gene unclear. Germline assignment: CDR1 SGHKS and CDR2 YYEKEE (reference sequence). This CDR3 has 12 residues. V lost 3 bases to trimming and J lost 8 bases, with 9 bases between them. Full variable domain (rest looked up from reference TRBV5-5 and TRBJ2-1): DAGVTQSPTHLIKTRGQQVTLRCSPISGHKSVSWYQQVLGQGPQFIFQYYEKEERGRGNFPDRFSARQFPNYSSELNVNALLLGDSALYLCASSSLSDEQFFGPGTRLTVL.

CDR3 residues: CASSRRDRARGYTF. In DNA, the CDR3 is TGTGCCAGCAGCCGACGGGACAGGGCCCGTGGCTACACCTTC. The V and J genes are TRBV7-2 and TRBJ1-2; TRBD1 aligns across 9 bases. The CDR3 runs 14 residues. Losses at the gene ends were 5 bases for V and 7 bases for J; bases not matched to a gene: 8. Germline values: CDR1 SGHTA, CDR2 FQGNSA.

Comments on this clonotype: A much larger clone lies one base from this, so it may be a read error. The gene calls are TRBV12-3 or TRBV12-4 and TRBJ2-5; 7 bases align to TRBD1. The CDR3 covers 15 residues. CDR3 in amino acids: CASSRQGRGQDTQYF. CDR3 bases: TGTGCCAGCAGCAGACAGGGTAGGGGGCAAGATACCCAGTACTTC.

The table lists this clonotype with a few counts. This chain uses TRBV18 with TRBJ2-1; D is uncertain. CDR3 length equals 18 residues. V was cut by 3 bases and J by 0 bases, with 18 bases left in between. Germline V gene sequence: CDR1 KGHSH, CDR2 LQKENI. In DNA, the CDR3 is TGTGCCAGCTCACCTCCCGGGCCAGGTTCTAGCTCCTACAATGAGCAGTTCTTC. This sequence encodes CASSPPGPGSSSYNEQFF.

This clonotype was recorded at least ten times. This chain connects TRBV12-3 or TRBV12-4 to TRBJ1-4; D may be TRBD1 (5 bases). The CDR3 spans 16 residues. Trimming took 3 bases from V and 0 from J, leaving 11 bases between them. CDR3 coding DNA: TGTGCCAGCAGTTTGGGCAGGGCTCCAACTAATGAAAAACTGTTTTTT. It codes for CASSLGRAPTNEKLFF.

In this sample, this clonotype turned up many times. The rearrangement links TRBV28 to TRBJ2-7; D is ambiguous. This CDR3 has 13 residues. The germline V gene has CDR1 MDHEN and CDR2 SYDVKM. Trimming removed 4 bases from V and 6 bases from J, with 13 bases in between. The CDR3 DNA reads TGTGCCAGCAGTTCCCCCACGTGGGGCGAGCAGTACGTC. Translating it yields CASSSPTWGEQYV.

This clonotype has at least ten counts. The chain uses TRBV6-1 and TRBJ2-6; D not certain. Germline V gene data show CDR1 as MNHNS and CDR2 as SASEGT. With 6 bases removed from V and 0 bases from J, the gap between germline ends came to 9 bases. The CDR3 loop spans 15 amino acids. CDR3 nucleotide sequence: TGTGCCAGCAGGAAAGTCTCCTCTGGGGCCAACGTCCTGACTTTC. It translates to CASRKVSSGANVLTF.

This clonotype has ten or more counts. This chain joins TRBV6-5 and TRBJ1-1; 7 nucleotides agree with TRBD1. CDR1 MNHEY and CDR2 SVGAGI come from the germline V gene. V lost 4 bases to trimming and J lost 1 base; unmatched junction nucleotides: 3. CDR3 length: 14 amino acids. CDR3 coding DNA: TGTGCCAGCAGTTTTTACAGGGGGAACACTGAAGCTTTCTTT. Translating it yields CASSFYRGNTEAFF.

This clonotype was recorded at least ten times. This chain links TRBV19 with TRBJ2-2; TRBD1 matches at 12 bases. V was pared by 8 bases and J by 0 bases, with 7 bases of the junction left unmatched. This CDR3 contains 17 residues. CDR1 and CDR2 (germline): LNHDA, SQIVND (reference sequence). CDR3 DNA sequence: TGTGCCAGTTCGAGGGGGACAGGGGGCGCGAACACCGGGGAGCTGTTTTTT. Protein sequence: CASSRGTGGANTGELFF.

This clonotype showed up just a few times. This rearrangement joins TRBV29-1 to TRBJ2-2; 7 bases line up with TRBD1. Per the germline V gene, CDR1 is SQVTM and CDR2 is ANQGSEA. Trimming removed 4 bases from V and 0 bases from J; junction bases left unmatched: 5. CDR3 length: 15 amino acids. The CDR3 nucleotides are TGCAGCGTTGGGGGACAGACCGCGAACACCGGGGAGCTGTTTTTT. Its translation is CSVGGQTANTGELFF.

V and J are TRBV27 and TRBJ2-2, with D tentatively TRBD1 or TRBD2 (5 bases each). The CDR3 is 15 amino acids. The V end was cut by 4 bases, the J end by 3 bases, with 12 bases between. CDR1 and CDR2 (germline): MNHEY, SMNVEV (reference sequence). CDR3 nucleotides: TGTGCCAGCAGTTCCCGAGGGGTAGACACCGGGGAGCTGTTTTTT. Amino acid sequence: CASSSRGVDTGELFF.

This clonotype was detected a few times. The chain combines TRBV7-8 with TRBJ2-7; 8 bases map to TRBD1. This CDR3 has 11 amino acids. V shed 5 bases and J 12 bases; nucleotides not matched to a gene: 6. Germline lookup yields CDR1 SGHVS and CDR2 FQNEAQ. CDR3: CASSLRQGMYF. CDR3 nucleotide sequence: TGTGCCAGCAGCCTCCGACAGGGGATGTACTTC.

This clonotype was found a few times. CDR3 sequence (DNA): TGTGCCAGCAGTCACGGACAGGGAAACTATGGCTACACCTTC. Residues: CASSHGQGNYGYTF. The rearrangement links TRBV6-5 to TRBJ1-2; 8 bases align to TRBD1. The CDR3 is 14 amino acids. V lost 5 bases and J lost 2; bases outside the gene matches: 4. Germline CDR1 reads MNHEY; CDR2 reads SVGAGI.

This chain uses TRBV7-9 with TRBJ2-7, with 7 bases lining up with TRBD1. The CDR3 length is 14 residues. CDR1 and CDR2 from the germline V gene are SEHNR and FQNEAQ (reference sequence). The ends lost 10 bases at V and 1 base at J; junction bases unmatched: 10. The CDR3 DNA is TGTGCCACCAAGAGGGACAGTGGATCCTACGAGCAGTACTTC. Its protein is CATKRDSGSYEQYF.

There are a few counts of this clonotype. The chain employs TRBV30 and TRBJ2-6; no clear D gene. Trimming removed 4 bases from V and 0 bases from J, with 4 bases in between. This CDR3 is built from 13 residues. The germline V gene has CDR1 GTSNPN and CDR2 SVGIG (reference sequence). The CDR3 nucleotides read TGTGCCTGGACGGACTCTGGGGCCAACGTCCTGACTTTC. As protein: CAWTDSGANVLTF.

At least ten counts were recorded for this clonotype. The chain has TRBV20-1 and TRBJ1-1; weak D call: TRBD1 (6 bases). V dropped 3 bases and J dropped 1 base, with 6 bases sitting between them. The CDR3 sequence is 12 residues long. CDR1 DFQATT and CDR2 SNEGSKA come from the germline V gene (reference sequence). CDR3 bases: TGCAGTGCTAGCAGGGGGAACACTGAAGCTTTCTTT. As protein: CSASRGNTEAFF.

The chain recombines TRBV4-1 with TRBJ1-2, with 7 bases fitting TRBD1. Germline V gene data show CDR1 as MGHRA and CDR2 as YSYEKL. This CDR3 is built from 15 residues. J was trimmed by 5 bases and V by 1 base; bases with no gene match: 7. The CDR3 is CASSQVTGAPYGYTF. The CDR3 nucleotides are TGCGCCAGCAGCCAAGTTACAGGGGCCCCATATGGCTACACCTTC.

This chain joins TRBV20-1 and TRBJ2-6; D not certain. There are 14 residues in the CDR3. V lost 5 bases, J lost 1 base, and 9 bases lay in between. Per germline, CDR1 DFQATT and CDR2 SNEGSKA (reference sequence). CDR3 nucleotide sequence: TGCAGTGCTCAGATGGGGTCTGGGGCCAACGTCCTGACTTTC. As protein: CSAQMGSGANVLTF.

This clonotype came up a few times. V is TRBV5-1 and J is TRBJ2-7; D gene uncertain. Germline-derived CDR1 and CDR2 are SGHRS and YFSETQ. The germline V and J ends were trimmed by 0 bases and 3 bases, with 4 bases remaining between them. This CDR3 is built from 12 residues. CDR3 DNA sequence: TGCGCCAGCAGCTTGGTCATCTACGAGCAGTACTTC. It encodes CASSLVIYEQYF.

This clonotype was observed many times. The V call is TRBV12-3 or TRBV12-4, the J call TRBJ2-3, with D unresolved. This CDR3 has 13 residues. The V gene lost 3 bases and the J gene lost 6 bases, with 10 bases spanning the gap. The CDR3 protein is CASSLLRADTQYF. The CDR3 DNA sequence: TGTGCCAGCAGTTTGTTAAGGGCCGATACGCAGTATTTT.

This clonotype was observed a few times. This sequence joins TRBV27 and TRBJ2-5, with 8 bases fitting TRBD1. The CDR3 has 15 residues. Per the germline V gene, CDR1 is MNHEY and CDR2 is SMNVEV (reference sequence). J lost 4 bases, V lost 3 bases, and 7 bases had no gene match. CDR3 coding DNA: TGTGCCAGCAGTTTGGCACAGGGGGATTTAGAGACCCAGTACTTC. Amino acid sequence: CASSLAQGDLETQYF.

The chain combines TRBV3-1 with TRBJ1-1; maybe TRBD1 (5 bases). Trimming removed 4 bases from V and 6 bases from J, with 15 bases in between. Looked up from germline, CDR1 is LGHDT and CDR2 is YNNKEL (reference sequence). The CDR3 is 14 residues long. In DNA form, the CDR3 reads TGTGCCAGCAGCCCGTTGATGAGGGGCGCTGAAGCTTTCTTT. This codes for CASSPLMRGAEAFF. Full variable domain (missing parts from reference TRBV3-1 and TRBJ1-1): DTAVSQTPKYLVTQMGNDKSIKCEQNLGHDTMYWYKQDSKKFLKIMFSYNNKELIINETVPNRFSPKSPDKAHLNLHINSLELGDSAVYFCASSPLMRGAEAFFGQGTRLTVV.

A few counts support this clonotype. This chain links TRBV11-2 with TRBJ2-1; 10 bases match TRBD2. The CDR3 has 17 residues. Germline V gene lookup returns CDR1 SGHAT and CDR2 FQNNGV. J lost 4 bases, V lost 0 bases, and 6 bases had no gene match. CDR3 bases: TGTGCCAGCAGCTTAGAAGGATCTAGCGGGGGTTACAATGAGCAGTTCTTC. The encoded protein is CASSLEGSSGGYNEQFF.

The chain employs TRBV6-2 or TRBV6-3 and TRBJ2-7; TRBD2 matches at 13 bases. CDR3 size: 18 residues. Germline CDR1 and CDR2: MNHEY and SVGEGT. V gave up 2 bases and J gave up 0 bases; unmatched junction bases: 7. The CDR3 DNA follows: TGTGCCAGCAGTTACCTCCCGGGACTAGCGGGGTCCTCCTACGAGCAGTACTTC. This encodes CASSYLPGLAGSSYEQYF.

A word on this clonotype: This clone may be a read error of a much larger clone one base away. This chain links TRBV7-2 with TRBJ2-2; D not resolved. Trimming cost V 1 base and J 6 bases, with 12 bases left between them. Germline CDR1 and CDR2: SGHTA and FQGNSA. The length of the CDR3 is 15 residues. CDR3 in DNA: TGTGCCAGCAGCTTAGTCATGGCGGACCCCGGGGAGCTGTTTTTT. It specifies CASSLVMADPGELFF.

The J gene is TRBJ2-5, the V gene TRBV5-4, with TRBD2 matching 8 bases. The V gene's germline CDR1 is SGHNT and CDR2 YYREEE (reference sequence). V lost 3 bases and J lost 4; bases outside the gene matches: 5. There are 14 residues in the CDR3. CDR3 protein: CASSSGTSRETQYF. CDR3 coding DNA: TGTGCCAGCAGCTCCGGGACTAGTAGAGAGACCCAGTACTTC.